This T cell receptor beta chain originates from a study of CXCR3-negative and CXCR3-positive naive CD8 T cells. Findings and limits, study-wide: Naive cells positive for CXCR3 carried more hydrophobic TRB CDR3s than CXCR3-negative ones.

The CDR3 has 11 amino acids. CDR1 and CDR2 from the germline V gene are SEHNR and FQNEAQ (reference sequence). Turning to this clonotype: Its target is not known.

The method, 5' RACE with UMI labels, was used to prepare the TRB cDNA libraries. TCRdb reprocessed the 5' RACE reads and reports one entry per CDR3 protein, with no DNA. Here the sample table reports 50,000 to 70,000 distinct CDR3 sequences. V usage is TRBV7-9 and J usage is TRBJ2-5; TCRdb outputs TRBD1, but without DNA this stays unchecked. The sequence was collected from a human donor in good health. Some clones in this sample may be carry-over from other donors' samples. Sequencing was carried out using naive CXCR3+ CD8+ T cells from blood. Subset: CD45RO-CCR7+CD27+CD95- naive CD8+ T cells expressing CXCR3 (TNR3+). CDR3 region: CAHRGQETQYF.